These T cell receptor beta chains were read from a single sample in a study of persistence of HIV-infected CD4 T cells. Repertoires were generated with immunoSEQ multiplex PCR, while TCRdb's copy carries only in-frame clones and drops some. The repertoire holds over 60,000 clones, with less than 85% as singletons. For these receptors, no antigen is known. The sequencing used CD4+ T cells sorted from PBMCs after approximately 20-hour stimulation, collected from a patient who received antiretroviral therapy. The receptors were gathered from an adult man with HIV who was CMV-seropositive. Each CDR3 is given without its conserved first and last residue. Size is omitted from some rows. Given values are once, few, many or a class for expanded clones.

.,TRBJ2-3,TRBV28,ASSFFTTGTITQY
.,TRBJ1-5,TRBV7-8,ASSPRGGGVNQPQH
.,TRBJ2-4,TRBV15,ATSRGGTGGNIQY
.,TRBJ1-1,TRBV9,ASSVGGRGDAEAF
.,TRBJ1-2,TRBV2,ASLRQGTNYGYT
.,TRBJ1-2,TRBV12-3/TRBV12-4,ASSPGQTYGYT
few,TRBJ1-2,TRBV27,ASSSAKEGYT
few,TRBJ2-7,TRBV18,ASSGPGTPYEQY
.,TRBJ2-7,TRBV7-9,ASSPGTPPYEQY
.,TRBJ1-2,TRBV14,ASSRQTVEGYT
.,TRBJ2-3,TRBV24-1,ATSEGGSVDTDTQY
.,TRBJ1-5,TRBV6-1,ASSELGQGAFEQPQH
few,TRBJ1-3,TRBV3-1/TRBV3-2,ASSPRDRLSSGNTIY
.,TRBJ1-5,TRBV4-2,ASSQGSTGRGNQPQH
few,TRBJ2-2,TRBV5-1,ASRGTGDAGELF
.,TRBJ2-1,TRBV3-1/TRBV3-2,ASSPGTSGGAIPYNEQF
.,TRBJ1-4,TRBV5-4,ASSNRQLGEKLF
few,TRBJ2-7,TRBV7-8,ASSFPGGEQY
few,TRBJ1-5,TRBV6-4,ASSERDPNQPQH
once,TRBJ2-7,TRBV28,ASTLTSGGPYEQY
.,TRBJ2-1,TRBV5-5,ASSLDQGVSYNEQF
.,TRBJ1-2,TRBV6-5,ASSRQGVGYT
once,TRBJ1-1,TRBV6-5,ASSLQGSEAF
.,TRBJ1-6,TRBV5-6,ASRLRGGNSPLH
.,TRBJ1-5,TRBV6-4,ASSEQENQPQH
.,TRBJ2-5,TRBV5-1,ASSPRQGLETQY
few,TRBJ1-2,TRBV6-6,ASSYSEGSYGYT
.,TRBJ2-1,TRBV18,ASSPNSGGRLNEQF
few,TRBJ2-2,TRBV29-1,SAQGVGAGELF
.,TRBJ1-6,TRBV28,ASSQGWDSPLH
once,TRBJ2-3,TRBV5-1,ASSTLPGQGADTQY
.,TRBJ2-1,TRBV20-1,SASRLAGFYNEQF
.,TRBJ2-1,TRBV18,ASSLSKPEAGLEQF
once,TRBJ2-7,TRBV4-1,ASSQEFRDIVKY
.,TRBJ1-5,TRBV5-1,ASSLALGQPQH
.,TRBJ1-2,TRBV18,ASSPGQGQSYGYT
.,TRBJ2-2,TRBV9,ASSVGRENTGELF
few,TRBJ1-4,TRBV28,ATGNNEKLF
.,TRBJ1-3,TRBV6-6,ASGSGTDHGNTIY
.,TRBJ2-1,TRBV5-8,ASSFMERDEQF
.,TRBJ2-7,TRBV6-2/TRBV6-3,ASSYAGGARGHSYEQY
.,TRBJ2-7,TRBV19,ASSAGTGSYEQY
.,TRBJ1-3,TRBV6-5,ASTTQRSSIY
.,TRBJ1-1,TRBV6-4,ATTGGDTEAF